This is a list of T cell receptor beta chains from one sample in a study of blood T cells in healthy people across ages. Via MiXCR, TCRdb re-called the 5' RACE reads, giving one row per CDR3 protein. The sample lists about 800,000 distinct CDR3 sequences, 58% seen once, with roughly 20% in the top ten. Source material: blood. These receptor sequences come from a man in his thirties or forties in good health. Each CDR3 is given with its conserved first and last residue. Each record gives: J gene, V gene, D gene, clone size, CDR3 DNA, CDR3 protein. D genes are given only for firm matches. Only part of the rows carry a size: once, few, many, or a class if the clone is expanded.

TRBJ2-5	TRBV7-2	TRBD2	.	TGTGCCAGCAGCCCCCTCGCGGGAGGGAGCGAGACCCAGTACTTC	CASSPLAGGSETQYF
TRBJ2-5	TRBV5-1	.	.	TGCGCCAGCAGCTTGGGTGTCAATGGTTACGATGAGCAGTACTTC	CASSLGVNGYDEQYF
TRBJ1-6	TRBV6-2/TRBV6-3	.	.	TGTGCCAGCAGGGGGTGGGGTAATTCACCCCTCCACTTT	CASRGWGNSPLHF
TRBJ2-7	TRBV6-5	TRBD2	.	TGTGCCAGCAGTTACGGGCTAGCGGGGACCTTCTACGAGCAGTACTTC	CASSYGLAGTFYEQYF
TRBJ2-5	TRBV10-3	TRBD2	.	TGTGCCACGACTGGCGGGGGGCAACAAGAGACCCAGTACTTC	CATTGGGQQETQYF
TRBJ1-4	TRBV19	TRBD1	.	TGTGCCAGTAGTGACAGGGCCTACAATGAAAAACTGTTTTTT	CASSDRAYNEKLFF
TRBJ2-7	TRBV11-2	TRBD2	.	TGTGCCAGCAGATCATGGACTAGCAAGTACTACGAGCAGTACTTC	CASRSWTSKYYEQYF
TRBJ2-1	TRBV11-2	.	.	TGTGCCAGCAGCTTACCAAGATCGACCTACAATGAGCAGTTCTTC	CASSLPRSTYNEQFF
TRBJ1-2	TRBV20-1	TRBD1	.	TGCAGTGCTAGAGATGGGAGTCAGGGGGTCGGCTACACCTTC	CSARDGSQGVGYTF
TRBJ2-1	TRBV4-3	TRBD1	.	TGCGCCAGCAGCCAAGAAGCTTACCCCGGGACAGGGTCCAATGAGCAGTTCTTC	CASSQEAYPGTGSNEQFF
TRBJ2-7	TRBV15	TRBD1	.	TGTGCCACCAGCAGAGACCGACAGGGTAACTACGAGCAGTACTTC	CATSRDRQGNYEQYF
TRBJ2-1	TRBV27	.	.	TGTGCCACCGAGCGGCAAAGTTACAATGAGCAGTTCTTC	CATERQSYNEQFF
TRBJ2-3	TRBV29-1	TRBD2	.	TGCAGCGTTGAAGATAAGCGCGCGGGAGTGGGAGATACGCAGTATTTT	CSVEDKRAGVGDTQYF
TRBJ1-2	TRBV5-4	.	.	TGTGCCAGCAGCTTCGGGCAGAGTATCTATGGCTACACCTTC	CASSFGQSIYGYTF
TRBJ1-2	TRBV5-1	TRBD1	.	TGTGCCAGCAGCTTGGACAGGGGTGGCTACACCTTC	CASSLDRGGYTF
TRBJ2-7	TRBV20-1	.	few	TGCAGTGCTAGAGCCCCGGGGCCCCGAGGGAGGTACGAGCAGTACTTC	CSARAPGPRGRYEQYF
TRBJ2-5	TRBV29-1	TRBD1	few	TGCAGCGTAATGGACAGGGGGCGACAAGAGACCCAGTACTTC	CSVMDRGRQETQYF
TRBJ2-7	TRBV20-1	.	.	TGCAGTGCAGATGGCCCCTACGAGCAGTACTTC	CSADGPYEQYF
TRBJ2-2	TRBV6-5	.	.	TGTGCCAGCAGTTACAGGGGTACGGAGCTGTTTTTT	CASSYRGTELFF
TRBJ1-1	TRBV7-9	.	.	TGTGCCAGCAGCTTAGCACCAAACACTGAAGCTTTCTTT	CASSLAPNTEAFF
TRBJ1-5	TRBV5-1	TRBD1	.	TGCGCCAGCAGCTGGACAGGGGGACAGCCCCAGCATTTT	CASSWTGGQPQHF
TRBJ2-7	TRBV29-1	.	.	TGCAGCGTTGCAATGACAGCAACGGACGAGCAGTACTTC	CSVAMTATDEQYF
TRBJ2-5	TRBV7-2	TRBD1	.	TGTGCCAGCAGCTTAAACGGACAGGGGAATGAGCAGTACTTC	CASSLNGQGNEQYF
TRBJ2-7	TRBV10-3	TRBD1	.	TGTGCCAGCAGTGAACCCGGGACAGGGGGTATCCACGAGCAGTACTTC	CASSEPGTGGIHEQYF
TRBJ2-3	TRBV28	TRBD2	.	TGTGCCAGCAGTGCCAGGCGGGGGTACGCAGATACGCAGTATTTT	CASSARRGYADTQYF
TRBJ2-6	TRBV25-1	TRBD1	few	TGTGCCAGCAGTGAGTCCCGGACAGGGGGACTCGGGGCCAACGTCCTGACTTTC	CASSESRTGGLGANVLTF
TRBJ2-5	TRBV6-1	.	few	TGTGCCAGCAGTGAAACTAGGTGGCAAGAGACCCAGTACTTC	CASSETRWQETQYF
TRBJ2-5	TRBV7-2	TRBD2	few	TGTGCCAGCAGCTCGACTAGCGGGGGACAAGAGACCCAGTACTTC	CASSSTSGGQETQYF
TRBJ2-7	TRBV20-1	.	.	TGCAGTGGAGTTCACATGGACGAGCAGTACTTC	CSGVHMDEQYF
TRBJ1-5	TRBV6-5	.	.	TGTGCCAGCAGTTACTCGTCTCCGGCGAGCGCAGTCTATAATCAGCCCCAGCATTTT	CASSYSSPASAVYNQPQHF
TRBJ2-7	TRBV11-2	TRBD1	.	TGTGCCAGCAGCTCGGGGACAGGGACTTTGAGCGAGCAGTACTTC	CASSSGTGTLSEQYF
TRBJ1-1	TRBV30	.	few	TGTGCCAGTCGGGAGCGCGGGGGCACTGAAGCTTTCTTT	CASRERGGTEAFF
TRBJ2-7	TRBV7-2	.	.	TGTGCCAGCAGCCCTGCCCACACAGGGATCTACGAGCAGTACTTT	CASSPAHTGIYEQYF
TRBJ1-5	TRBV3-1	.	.	TGTGCCAGCAGCCAAGCCCCCGGGAGCAATCAGCCCCAGCATTTT	CASSQAPGSNQPQHF
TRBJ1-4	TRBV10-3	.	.	TGTGCCATCAGTGGAGGGGCGGAGACTAATGAAAAACTGTTTTTT	CAISGGAETNEKLFF